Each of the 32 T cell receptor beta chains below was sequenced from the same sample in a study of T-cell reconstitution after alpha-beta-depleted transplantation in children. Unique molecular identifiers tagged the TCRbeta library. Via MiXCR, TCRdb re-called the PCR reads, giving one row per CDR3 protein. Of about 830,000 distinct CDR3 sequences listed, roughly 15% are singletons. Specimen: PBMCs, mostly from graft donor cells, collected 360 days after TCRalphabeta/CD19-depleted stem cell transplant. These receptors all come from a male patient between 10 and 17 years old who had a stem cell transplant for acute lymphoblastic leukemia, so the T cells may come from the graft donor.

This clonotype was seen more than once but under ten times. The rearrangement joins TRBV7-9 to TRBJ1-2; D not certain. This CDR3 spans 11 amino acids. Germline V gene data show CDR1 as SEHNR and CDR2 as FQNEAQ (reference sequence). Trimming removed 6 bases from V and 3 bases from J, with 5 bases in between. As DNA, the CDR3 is TGTGCCAGCAGACGTTACTATGGCTACACCTTC. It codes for CASRRYYGYTF.

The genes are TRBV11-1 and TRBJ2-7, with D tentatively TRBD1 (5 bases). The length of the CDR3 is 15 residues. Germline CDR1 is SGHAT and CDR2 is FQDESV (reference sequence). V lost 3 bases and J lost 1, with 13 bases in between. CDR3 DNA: TGTGCCAGCAGCTTTGGGGCAAGTCTTTCCTACGAGCAGTACTTC. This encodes CASSFGASLSYEQYF.

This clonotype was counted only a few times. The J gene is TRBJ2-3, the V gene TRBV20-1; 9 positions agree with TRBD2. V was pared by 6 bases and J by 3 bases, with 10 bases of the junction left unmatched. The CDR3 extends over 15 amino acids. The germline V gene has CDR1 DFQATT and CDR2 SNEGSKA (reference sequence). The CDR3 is CSAKSRTSETDTQYF. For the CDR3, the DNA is TGCAGTGCCAAGAGCCGGACTAGCGAAACAGATACGCAGTATTTT.

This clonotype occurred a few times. CDR3 nucleotides: TGTGCCAGCAGCTTAGACGGGGCCGGGGAGACCCAGTACTTC. This translates into CASSLDGAGETQYF. The V and J genes are TRBV7-2 and TRBJ2-5, with D possibly called TRBD1 or TRBD2 (5 bases each). The CDR3 runs to 14 residues. The germline V gene encodes CDR1 SGHTA and CDR2 FQGNSA. V shed 1 base and J shed 5 bases, with 11 bases lying between them.

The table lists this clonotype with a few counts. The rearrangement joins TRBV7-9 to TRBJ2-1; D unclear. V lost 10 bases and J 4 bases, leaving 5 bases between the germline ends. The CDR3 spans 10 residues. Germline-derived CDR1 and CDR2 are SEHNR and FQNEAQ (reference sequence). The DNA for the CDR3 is TGTGCCATTAATTACAATGAGCAGTTCTTC. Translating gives CAINYNEQFF.

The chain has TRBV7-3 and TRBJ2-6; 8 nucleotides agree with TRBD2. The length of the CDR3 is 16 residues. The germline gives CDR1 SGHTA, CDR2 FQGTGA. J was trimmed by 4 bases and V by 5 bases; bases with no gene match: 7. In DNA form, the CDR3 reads TGTGCCAGCAGCCGGACTAGCCTAGCAGGGGCCAACGTCCTGACTTTC. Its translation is CASSRTSLAGANVLTF.

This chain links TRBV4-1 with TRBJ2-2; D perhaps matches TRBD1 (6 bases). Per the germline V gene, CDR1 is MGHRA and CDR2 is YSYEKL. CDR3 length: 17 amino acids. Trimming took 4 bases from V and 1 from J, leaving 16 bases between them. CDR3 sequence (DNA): TGCGCCAGCAGCCCCCCTCTCCGGGACAAGAACACCGGGGAGCTGTTTTTT. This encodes CASSPPLRDKNTGELFF.

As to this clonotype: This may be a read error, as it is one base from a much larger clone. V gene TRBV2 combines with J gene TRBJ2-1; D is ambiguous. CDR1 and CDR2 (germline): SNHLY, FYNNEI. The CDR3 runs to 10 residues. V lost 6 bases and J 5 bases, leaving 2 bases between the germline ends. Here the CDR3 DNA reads TGTGCCAGCAGGCACAATGAGCAGTTCTTC. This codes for CASRHNEQFF.

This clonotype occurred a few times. In nucleotides, the CDR3 is TGCAGCGTTGAGGCGGGGAGATACTCCTACAATGAGCAGTTCTTC. It encodes CSVEAGRYSYNEQFF. The chain is built from TRBV29-1 and TRBJ2-1; D might be TRBD2 (6 bases). With 3 bases removed from V and 0 bases from J, the gap between germline ends came to 12 bases. Germline CDR1 and CDR2: SQVTM and ANQGSEA. This CDR3 has 15 amino acids.

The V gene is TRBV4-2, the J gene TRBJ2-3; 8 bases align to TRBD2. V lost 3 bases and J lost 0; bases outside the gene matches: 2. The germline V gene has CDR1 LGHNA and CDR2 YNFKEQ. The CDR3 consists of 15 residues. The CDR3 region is CASSHRTSSTDTQYF. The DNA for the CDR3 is TGTGCCAGCAGCCATCGGACTAGCAGCACAGATACGCAGTATTTT.

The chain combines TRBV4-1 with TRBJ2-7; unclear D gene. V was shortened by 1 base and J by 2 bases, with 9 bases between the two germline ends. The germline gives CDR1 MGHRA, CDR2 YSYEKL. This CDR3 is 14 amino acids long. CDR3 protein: CASSQVVSTYEQYF. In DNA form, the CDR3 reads TGCGCCAGCAGCCAAGTCGTGAGCACCTACGAGCAGTACTTC.

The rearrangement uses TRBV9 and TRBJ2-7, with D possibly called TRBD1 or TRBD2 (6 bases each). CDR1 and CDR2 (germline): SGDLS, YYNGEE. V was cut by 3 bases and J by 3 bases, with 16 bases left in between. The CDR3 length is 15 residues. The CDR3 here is CASSAEGGRGYEQYF. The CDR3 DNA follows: TGTGCCAGCAGCGCGGAGGGGGGCAGGGGCTACGAGCAGTACTTC.

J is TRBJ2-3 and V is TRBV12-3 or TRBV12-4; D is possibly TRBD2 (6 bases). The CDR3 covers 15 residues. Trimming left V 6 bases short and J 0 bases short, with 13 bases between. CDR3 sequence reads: CASRRGGVSTDTQYF. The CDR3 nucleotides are TGTGCCAGCAGACGAGGCGGGGTCAGCACAGATACGCAGTATTTT.

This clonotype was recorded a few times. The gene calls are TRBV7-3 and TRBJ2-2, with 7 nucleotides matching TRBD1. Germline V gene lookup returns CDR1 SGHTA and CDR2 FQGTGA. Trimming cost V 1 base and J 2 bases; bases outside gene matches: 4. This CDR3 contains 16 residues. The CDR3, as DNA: TGTGCCAGCAGCTTAAGGGGACAGCTTAACACCGGGGAGCTGTTTTTT. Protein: CASSLRGQLNTGELFF.

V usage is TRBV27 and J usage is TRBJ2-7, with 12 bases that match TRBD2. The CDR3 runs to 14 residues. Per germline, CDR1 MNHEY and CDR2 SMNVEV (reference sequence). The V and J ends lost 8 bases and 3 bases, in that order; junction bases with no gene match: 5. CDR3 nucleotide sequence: TGTGCCAGCGGACTAGCGGGGTTTAACTACGAGCAGTACTTC. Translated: CASGLAGFNYEQYF.

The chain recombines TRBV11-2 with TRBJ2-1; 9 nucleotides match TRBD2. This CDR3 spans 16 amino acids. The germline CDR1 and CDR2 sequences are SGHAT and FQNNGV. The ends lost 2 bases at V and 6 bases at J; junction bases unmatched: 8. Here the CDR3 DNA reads TGTGCCAGCAGCTTAATGGTAGCGGGAGCGGGCAATGAGCAGTTCTTC. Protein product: CASSLMVAGAGNEQFF.

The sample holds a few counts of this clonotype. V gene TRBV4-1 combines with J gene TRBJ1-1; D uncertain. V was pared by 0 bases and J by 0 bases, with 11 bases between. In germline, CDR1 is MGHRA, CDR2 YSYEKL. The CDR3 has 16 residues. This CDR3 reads CASSQERLLLNTEAFF. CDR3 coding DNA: TGCGCCAGCAGCCAAGAAAGGTTACTCCTGAACACTGAAGCTTTCTTT.

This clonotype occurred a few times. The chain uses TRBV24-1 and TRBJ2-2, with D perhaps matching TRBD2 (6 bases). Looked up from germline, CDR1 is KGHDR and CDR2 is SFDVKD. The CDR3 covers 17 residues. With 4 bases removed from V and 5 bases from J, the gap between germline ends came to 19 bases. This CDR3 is CATSDGGTGRQTGELFF. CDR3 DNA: TGTGCCACCAGTGACGGCGGGACTGGGCGACAGACCGGGGAGCTGTTTTTT.

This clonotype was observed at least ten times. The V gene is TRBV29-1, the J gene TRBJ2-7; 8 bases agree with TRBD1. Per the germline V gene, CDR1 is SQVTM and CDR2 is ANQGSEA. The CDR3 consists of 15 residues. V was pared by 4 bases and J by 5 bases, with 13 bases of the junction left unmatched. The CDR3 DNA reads TGCAGCGTTGGAAAGCCGGGACAGGTATCCAACGAGCAGTACTTC. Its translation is CSVGKPGQVSNEQYF.

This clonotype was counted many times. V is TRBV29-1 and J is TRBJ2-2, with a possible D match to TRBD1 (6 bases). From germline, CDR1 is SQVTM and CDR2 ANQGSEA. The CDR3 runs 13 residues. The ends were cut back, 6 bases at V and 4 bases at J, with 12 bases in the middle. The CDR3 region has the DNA TGCAGCGTAGCCGGGACATTCACCGGGGAGCTGTTTTTT. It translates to CSVAGTFTGELFF.

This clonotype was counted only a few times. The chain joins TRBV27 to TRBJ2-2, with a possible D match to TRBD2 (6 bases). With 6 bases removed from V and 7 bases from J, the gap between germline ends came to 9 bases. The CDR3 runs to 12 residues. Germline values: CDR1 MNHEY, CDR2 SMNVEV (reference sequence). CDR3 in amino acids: CASRTAGGELFF. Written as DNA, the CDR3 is TGTGCCAGCAGGACAGCGGGCGGGGAGCTGTTTTTT.

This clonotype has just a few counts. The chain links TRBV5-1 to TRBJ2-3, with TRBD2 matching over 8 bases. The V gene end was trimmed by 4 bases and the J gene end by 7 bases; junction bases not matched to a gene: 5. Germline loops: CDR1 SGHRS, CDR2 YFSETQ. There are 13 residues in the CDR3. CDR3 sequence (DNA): TGCGCCAGCAGCCTGGGACTAGAGTATACGCAGTATTTT. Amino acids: CASSLGLEYTQYF.

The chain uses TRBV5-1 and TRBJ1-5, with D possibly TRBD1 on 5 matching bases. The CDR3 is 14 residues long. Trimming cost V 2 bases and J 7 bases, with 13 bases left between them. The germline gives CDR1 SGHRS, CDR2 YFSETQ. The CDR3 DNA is TGCGCCAGCAGCTTCGAGGGGCAGGGCCAGCCCCAGCATTTT. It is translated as CASSFEGQGQPQHF.

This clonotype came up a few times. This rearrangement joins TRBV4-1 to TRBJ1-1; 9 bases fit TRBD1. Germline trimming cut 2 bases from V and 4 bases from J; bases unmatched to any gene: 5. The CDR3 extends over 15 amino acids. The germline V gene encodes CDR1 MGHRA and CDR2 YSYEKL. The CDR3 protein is CASSQMGQGGTEAFF. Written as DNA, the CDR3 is TGCGCCAGCAGCCAAATGGGACAGGGCGGCACTGAAGCTTTCTTT.

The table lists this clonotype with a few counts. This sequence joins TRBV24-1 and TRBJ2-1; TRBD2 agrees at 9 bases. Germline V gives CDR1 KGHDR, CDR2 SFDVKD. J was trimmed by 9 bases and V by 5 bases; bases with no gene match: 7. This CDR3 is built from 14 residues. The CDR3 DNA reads TGTGCCACCAGTGCGGAGCGGGAGGTTGCTGAGCAGTTCTTC. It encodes CATSAEREVAEQFF.

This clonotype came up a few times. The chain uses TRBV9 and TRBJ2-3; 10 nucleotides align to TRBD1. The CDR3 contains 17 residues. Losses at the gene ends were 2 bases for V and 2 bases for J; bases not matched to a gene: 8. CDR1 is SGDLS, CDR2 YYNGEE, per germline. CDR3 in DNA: TGTGCCAGCAGCGTGAGGGGGACAGGGGCTGTCACAGATACGCAGTATTTT. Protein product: CASSVRGTGAVTDTQYF.

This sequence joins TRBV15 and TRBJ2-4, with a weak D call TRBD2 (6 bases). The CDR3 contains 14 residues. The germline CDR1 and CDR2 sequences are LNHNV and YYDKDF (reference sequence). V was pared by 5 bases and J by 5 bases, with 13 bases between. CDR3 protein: CATSSGRLENIQYF. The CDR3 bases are TGTGCCACCAGCTCGGGGAGGTTAGAAAACATTCAGTACTTC.

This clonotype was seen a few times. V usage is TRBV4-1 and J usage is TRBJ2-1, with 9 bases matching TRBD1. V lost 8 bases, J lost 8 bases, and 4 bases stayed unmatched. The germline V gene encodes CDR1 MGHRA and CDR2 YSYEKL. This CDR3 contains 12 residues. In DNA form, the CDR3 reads TGCGCCAGCGGGACAGGGTTCGATGAGCAGTTCTTC. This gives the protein CASGTGFDEQFF.

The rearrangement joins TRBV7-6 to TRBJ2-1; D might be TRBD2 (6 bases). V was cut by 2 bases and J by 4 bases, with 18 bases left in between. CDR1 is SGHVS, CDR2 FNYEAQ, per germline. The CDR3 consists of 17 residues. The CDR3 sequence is CASSLPRDSLIYNEQFF. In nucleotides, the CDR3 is TGTGCCAGCAGCTTACCCCGGGACTCTCTCATTTACAATGAGCAGTTCTTC.

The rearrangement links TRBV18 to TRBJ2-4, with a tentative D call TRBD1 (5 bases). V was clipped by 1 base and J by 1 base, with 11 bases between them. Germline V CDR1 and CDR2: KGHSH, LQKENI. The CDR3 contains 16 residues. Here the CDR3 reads CASSPRRGAAKNIQYF. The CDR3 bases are TGTGCCAGCTCACCACGAAGGGGCGCGGCCAAAAACATTCAGTACTTC.

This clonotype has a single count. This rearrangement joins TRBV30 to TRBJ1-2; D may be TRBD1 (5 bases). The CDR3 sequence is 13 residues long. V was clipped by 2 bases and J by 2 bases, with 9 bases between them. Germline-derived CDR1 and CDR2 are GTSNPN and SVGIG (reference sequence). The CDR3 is CAWSLGANYGYTF. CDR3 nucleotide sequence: TGTGCCTGGAGTTTAGGGGCGAACTATGGCTACACCTTC.

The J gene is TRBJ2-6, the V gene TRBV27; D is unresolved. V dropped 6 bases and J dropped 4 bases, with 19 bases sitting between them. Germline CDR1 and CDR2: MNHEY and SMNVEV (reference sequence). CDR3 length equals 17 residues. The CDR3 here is CASRPLMLVFGANVLTF. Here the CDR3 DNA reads TGTGCCAGCAGGCCCCTTATGTTGGTGTTCGGGGCCAACGTCCTGACTTTC.